In this sample, the clone carrying this TCR beta chain turned up many times. The antigen is undetermined. The read gets to within 3 residues of the CDR3 end, and the germline J gene fills in the rest. The sample is drawn from a study of T cell clonality in common variable immunodeficiency. Points from the study as a whole: CVID patient heterogeneity limited repertoire-clinical complication correlations. CVID subjects had higher TCRbeta clonality than healthy controls, most marked in about a third. T cell subpopulation sequencing would be needed to explain CVID clonality.

The CDR3 consists of 13 residues. Germline loops: CDR1 SGHVS, CDR2 FQNEAQ. After removal of 6 bases from V and 4 bases from J, the junction contained 5 bases not matched to a gene. Patients and controls were mostly of Caucasian heritage. TCRdb's copy holds only in-frame clones and misses some; the assay was immunoSEQ multiplex PCR. The repertoire consists of around 45,000 clones, none detected only once. Sample: peripheral blood mononuclear cells. This TCR was recovered from a person between 18 and 75 years old in good health. The chain has TRBV7-8 and TRBJ1-2, with 7 bases matching TRBD1. CDR3 DNA (partial): TGTGCCAGCAGTCAGGGGGTATCCTATGGC. Amino acids: CASSQGVSYG. The whole CDR3 sequence reads CASSQGVSYGYTF.